The 7 T cell receptor beta chains listed next were all sequenced from one sample in a study of response to subunit inactivated influenza vaccine. A single record per CDR3 protein comes from TCRdb applying MiXCR to the RT-PCR reads. The sample records hundreds of thousands of distinct CDR3 sequences, approximately 14% being singletons. Material: PBMCs from blood, obtained 11 to 12 days after vaccination. These receptors were collected from a man aged 45-65 years who received an inactivated influenza vaccine.

This clonotype was observed at least ten times. The chain has TRBV12-3 or TRBV12-4 and TRBJ2-1, with D uncertain. V dropped 3 bases and J dropped 12 bases, with 9 bases sitting between them. The CDR3 is 11 residues long. In DNA form, the CDR3 reads TGTGCCAGCAGTTTGGGTGGGCCGCAGTTCTTC. Translation: CASSLGGPQFF.

V and J are TRBV11-1 and TRBJ2-7; TRBD1 matches 10 bases. The CDR3 consists of 18 residues. The germline V gene has CDR1 SGHAT and CDR2 FQDESV (reference sequence). V dropped 5 bases and J dropped 3; count of bases not matched to a gene: 16. The CDR3 DNA sequence: TGTGCCAGCAGCCCAGGACCGGGACAGGGGTCGGCGCGCTACGAGCAGTACTTC. Translated, it gives CASSPGPGQGSARYEQYF.

This clonotype came up a few times. This sequence joins TRBV28 and TRBJ2-1, with no clear D. The V and J ends lost 4 bases and 0 bases respectively, with 13 bases between them. Germline assignment: CDR1 MDHEN and CDR2 SYDVKM. The CDR3 is made up of 16 amino acids. CDR3 sequence reads: CASSSLPAGSYNEQFF. CDR3 sequence (DNA): TGTGCCAGCAGTTCCCTGCCAGCTGGCTCCTACAATGAGCAGTTCTTC.

There are a few counts of this clonotype. The rearrangement joins TRBV10-2 to TRBJ2-5; 13 bases match TRBD2. V gave up 8 bases and J gave up 4 bases; unmatched junction bases: 7. Germline loops: CDR1 WSHSY, CDR2 SAAADI. The CDR3 loop spans 15 amino acids. The CDR3 spells CASGLAGVGGETQYF. The CDR3, as DNA: TGCGCCAGCGGACTAGCGGGAGTGGGGGGAGAGACCCAGTACTTC.

This clonotype was detected many times. This sequence joins TRBV12-3 or TRBV12-4 and TRBJ2-5; a possible D gene is TRBD1 (6 bases). The CDR3 consists of 14 residues. Trimming took off 5 bases at V and 1 base at J, with 11 bases between the two ends. CDR3 sequence reads: CASSADRIQETQYF. CDR3 nucleotides: TGTGCCAGCAGTGCCGACAGGATCCAAGAGACCCAGTACTTC.

This chain uses TRBV11-2 with TRBJ2-2, with D possibly TRBD2 on 5 matching bases. The germline V gene has CDR1 SGHAT and CDR2 FQNNGV. The CDR3 is 13 residues long. Trimming stripped 5 bases from V and 11 bases from J, with 15 bases between. The CDR3 protein is CASSGLSGGELFF. Written as DNA, the CDR3 is TGTGCCAGCAGCGGACTTTCGGGTGGCGAGCTGTTTTTT.

V and J are TRBV9 and TRBJ1-1; D is perhaps TRBD1 (5 bases). Deletions cut 4 bases from V and 11 bases from J, with 24 bases between. Germline CDR1 is SGDLS and CDR2 is YYNGEE. The CDR3 is made up of 15 amino acids. The CDR3 spells CASSPTTRGDRRAFF. The CDR3 DNA sequence: TGTGCCAGCAGCCCAACAACCCGGGGGGATCGGCGGGCTTTCTTT.